The clone carrying this T cell receptor (beta chain) has a handful of counts. Authors' methods: Estimated nucleated cell counts came from reference gene primer amplification. Some clones are missing from TCRdb's copy, which holds only in-frame ones; the method was immunoSEQ multiplex PCR. The DNA was the basis for D and trimming; V, J and clone size are from that table. The sample lists some 170,000 clones, about 81% occurring once. The source of the sample is a study of blood T cell repertoires in COVID-19. Study as a whole: The study drew acute and convalescent COVID-19 samples from the United States, Italy and Spain. From T cells, B-cell-depleted T cells, or PBMCs came the material, which was cDNA or gDNA.

V was trimmed by 3 bases and J by 1 base, leaving 13 bases between them. This CDR3 has 16 residues. Germline V gene sequence: CDR1 ENHRY, CDR2 SYGVKD. The chain combines TRBV10-3 with TRBJ1-5; D unclear. Sequencing was performed on peripheral blood. This TCR derives from a woman of 80 years or more with acute or convalescent COVID-19. Here the CDR3 reads CAISEDKRASNQPQHF. CDR3 DNA sequence: TGTGCCATCAGTGAAGATAAGAGGGCCAGCAATCAGCCCCAGCATTTT.